The clone carrying this T cell receptor beta chain was observed a handful of times. Its antigen is currently unknown. This sample stems from a study of T cells in localized non-small cell lung cancer. TCRdb's copy holds only in-frame clones and misses some; the assay was immunoSEQ multiplex PCR. The profile covers 20,000 to 25,000 clones, with approximately 87% appearing a single time and 15% to 20% taken by the ten largest. V was pared by 0 bases and J by 7 bases, with 10 bases between. CDR3 length: 14 amino acids. Germline CDR1 and CDR2: SGHAT and FQNNGV. Findings and caveats of the study: Longer survival (overall) was linked to higher T cell density in blood. The study detected a median approximately 54 of the top 100 tumor clones in adjacent lung. Sequencing, confined to only one tumor region, leaves heterogeneity possible. Measurement of T cell clonality placed uninvolved adjacent lung highest, above the level in tumor.

This TCR was recovered from a woman aged 35-70 years with stage II squamous cell lung carcinoma. The specimen was PBMCs, collected before any cancer treatment. V usage is TRBV11-2 and J usage is TRBJ2-1, with no clear D. The CDR3 protein is CASSLEVTSNEQFF. The DNA for the CDR3 is TGTGCCAGCAGCTTAGAGGTGACCTCAAATGAGCAGTTCTTC.